Presented here are 24 T cell receptor beta chains from one specimen sequenced in a study of T cells in Graves' hyperthyroidism and ophthalmopathy. TCR beta CDR3 region amplification was performed from RNA transcripts. First-round RT-PCR of the TCR CDR3 relied on the HTBI primer set. TCRdb re-called the multiplex PCR reads through MiXCR, storing one row per CDR3 protein. The sample consists of around 690,000 distinct CDR3 sequences, roughly 17% of them appearing once. The sequenced sample was blood. These TCRs come from a man over 45 with Graves' hyperthyroidism.

V and J are TRBV3-1 and TRBJ2-7, with 8 bases identical to TRBD2. V shed 2 bases, J shed 2 bases, and the junction held 5 bases outside the gene matches. The CDR3 is made up of 15 amino acids. Per the germline V gene, CDR1 is LGHDT and CDR2 is YNNKEL (reference sequence). CDR3 sequence reads: CASSQIHGRAYEQYF. The CDR3 DNA reads as TGTGCCAGCAGCCAAATTCACGGGAGGGCCTACGAGCAGTACTTC.

This clonotype was recorded a few times. The rearrangement joins TRBV19 to TRBJ2-2; D gene unclear. From germline, CDR1 is LNHDA and CDR2 SQIVND (reference sequence). With 1 base removed from V and 1 base from J, the gap between germline ends came to 4 bases. CDR3 length equals 14 residues. The CDR3 loop reads CASSIAVNTGELFF. In nucleotides, the CDR3 is TGTGCCAGTAGTATAGCGGTGAACACCGGGGAGCTGTTTTTT.

This clonotype was found many times. The chain recombines TRBV20-1 with TRBJ2-5; 11 positions match TRBD2. Germline trimming cut 5 bases from V and 1 base from J; bases unmatched to any gene: 6. Germline loops: CDR1 DFQATT, CDR2 SNEGSKA (reference sequence). The CDR3 is 15 amino acids. CDR3 in DNA: TGCAGTGCTGGACGGACTAGCGGGTTCCAAGAGACCCAGTACTTC. This gives the protein CSAGRTSGFQETQYF.

This clonotype has just a few counts. The chain joins TRBV19 to TRBJ2-1; possible D gene TRBD1, 6 bases. From germline, CDR1 is LNHDA and CDR2 SQIVND (reference sequence). The CDR3 loop spans 13 amino acids. The V end was cut by 3 bases, the J end by 10 bases, with 13 bases between. The CDR3 bases are TGTGCCAGTAGTATTACGACAGGACTCGAGCAGTTCTTC. Residues: CASSITTGLEQFF. Full variable domain (rest looked up from reference TRBV19 and TRBJ2-1): DGGITQSPKYLFRKEGQNVTLSCEQNLNHDAMYWYRQDPGQGLRLIYYSQIVNDFQKGDIAEGYSVSREKKESFPLTVTSAQKNPTAFYLCASSITTGLEQFFGPGTRLTVL.

This clonotype has just a few counts. The chain has TRBV29-1 and TRBJ2-2; 8 bases agree with TRBD1. V was clipped by 6 bases and J by 0 bases; unmatched bases: 6. Germline V gene lookup returns CDR1 SQVTM and CDR2 ANQGSEA. This CDR3 spans 15 amino acids. CDR3 sequence reads: CSVRGGQANTGELFF. In DNA, the CDR3 is TGCAGCGTCCGTGGGGGACAGGCGAACACCGGGGAGCTGTTTTTT.

To note about this clonotype: A much larger clone differs from this one at a single base, so this may be a read error. The chain recombines TRBV28 with TRBJ1-2, with D unresolved. V gave up 6 bases and J gave up 14 bases, with 19 bases separating them. This CDR3 is built from 12 residues. Germline CDR1 is MDHEN and CDR2 is SYDVKM. CDR3 nucleotide sequence: TGTGCCAGCAGGACCGGGAGACGTCCTTGGACCTTC. It yields the protein CASRTGRRPWTF.

This clonotype was seen many times. The chain combines TRBV27 with TRBJ2-7; 9 bases agree with TRBD1. CDR1 MNHEY and CDR2 SMNVEV come from the germline V gene (reference sequence). J lost 7 bases, V lost 4 bases, and 8 bases had no gene match. CDR3 length: 14 amino acids. This CDR3 reads CASSSGTGYREQYF. The CDR3 DNA sequence: TGTGCCAGCAGTTCCGGGACAGGGTACAGAGAGCAGTACTTC.

There are many counts of this clonotype. The chain has TRBV27 and TRBJ2-2; no clear D. Germline assignment: CDR1 MNHEY and CDR2 SMNVEV (reference sequence). The V end was cut by 2 bases, the J end by 6 bases, with 4 bases between. This CDR3 is built from 12 residues. The CDR3 reads CASSLVSGELFF. The CDR3 DNA follows: TGTGCCAGCAGTTTAGTTTCCGGGGAGCTGTTTTTT.

This chain joins TRBV7-2 and TRBJ1-2, with D hard to call. CDR3 length equals 15 residues. Between the trimmed V and J ends, which lost 5 bases and 0 bases, there was a span of 13 bases. CDR1 is SGHTA, CDR2 FQGNSA, per germline. The CDR3 DNA is TGTGCCAGCAGCGCGAGACGGGTAACTAACTATGGCTACACCTTC. This translates into CASSARRVTNYGYTF.

The chain combines TRBV3-1 with TRBJ2-3; weak D call: TRBD1 (6 bases). The CDR3 totals 20 residues. Deletions cut 3 bases from V and 3 bases from J, with 28 bases between. CDR1 is LGHDT and CDR2 is YNNKEL in the germline V gene (reference sequence). The CDR3 DNA follows: TGTGCCAGCAGCCACGATCCCGGGACATCGATTGCTGGGTGGACAGATACGCAGTATTTT. Translating gives CASSHDPGTSIAGWTDTQYF.

This chain connects TRBV9 to TRBJ1-1; the D gene is possibly TRBD1 (6 bases). V lost 0 bases, J lost 7 bases, and 10 bases lay in between. The CDR3 loop spans 13 amino acids. CDR1 is SGDLS and CDR2 is YYNGEE in the germline V gene. For the CDR3, the DNA is TGTGCCAGCAGCGTAGACAGGGCCAATGAAGCTTTCTTT. This gives the protein CASSVDRANEAFF.

This clonotype was detected many times. The gene calls are TRBV20-1 and TRBJ2-7; 8 nucleotides match TRBD2. The CDR3 length is 14 residues. J was trimmed by 0 bases and V by 4 bases; bases with no gene match: 5. From germline, CDR1 is DFQATT and CDR2 SNEGSKA (reference sequence). The CDR3 region has the DNA TGCAGTGCTATACCTAGCGGGCTCTCCTACGAGCAGTACTTC. As protein: CSAIPSGLSYEQYF.

The chain is built from TRBV19 and TRBJ1-2; D not certain. The germline gives CDR1 LNHDA, CDR2 SQIVND (reference sequence). V lost 5 bases to trimming and J lost 8 bases, with 15 bases between them. The CDR3 is made up of 13 amino acids. CDR3 DNA: TGTGCCAGTAGTTGGGAGTCCCTTATCGGCTACACCTTC. It yields the protein CASSWESLIGYTF.

This clonotype showed up many times. The chain recombines TRBV11-2 with TRBJ2-4; possibly TRBD1 for D (5 bases). Trimming pared 5 bases from V and 1 base from J, leaving 18 bases between. Germline V gene lookup returns CDR1 SGHAT and CDR2 FQNNGV. CDR3 length: 17 residues. CDR3 bases: TGTGCCAGCAGCGCCCGCTTGGGTACAGGTGCCAAAAACATTCAGTACTTC. Amino acid sequence: CASSARLGTGAKNIQYF.

The chain recombines TRBV6-2 or TRBV6-3 with TRBJ2-7, with 13 bases aligning to TRBD2. Germline V CDR1 and CDR2: MNHEY, SVGEGT. The CDR3 runs 14 residues. V dropped 5 bases and J dropped 6; count of bases not matched to a gene: 4. CDR3 sequence: CASSDGLAGVEQYF. The CDR3 DNA reads TGTGCCAGCAGTGACGGACTAGCGGGAGTCGAGCAGTACTTC.

The rearrangement uses TRBV6-1 and TRBJ2-3, with TRBD2 matching over 13 bases. The CDR3 sequence is 16 residues long. J was trimmed by 4 bases and V by 6 bases; bases with no gene match: 7. CDR1 and CDR2 (germline): MNHNS, SASEGT. Here the CDR3 reads CASSSGLAGVSDTQYF. DNA for the CDR3: TGTGCCAGCAGCTCCGGACTAGCGGGAGTCTCAGATACGCAGTATTTT.

The rearrangement uses TRBV7-2 and TRBJ2-7; 9 bases map to TRBD1. V dropped 5 bases and J dropped 3; count of bases not matched to a gene: 11. CDR3 length equals 16 residues. Germline CDR1 and CDR2: SGHTA and FQGNSA. The CDR3 DNA sequence: TGTGCCAGCAGCAAACCGAGGGGACAGGGACACTACGAGCAGTACTTC. Amino acid sequence: CASSKPRGQGHYEQYF.

Many counts were recorded for this clonotype. V is TRBV2 and J is TRBJ2-3, with D hard to call. Germline loops: CDR1 SNHLY, CDR2 FYNNEI. V lost 8 bases to trimming and J lost 9 bases, with 12 bases between them. The CDR3 covers 11 residues. The CDR3 DNA sequence: TGTGCCAGCGGGTCCGGATGGACGCAGTATTTT. Amino acids: CASGSGWTQYF. Together with reference TRBV2 and TRBJ2-3, the CDR3 gives the full variable domain: EPEVTQTPSHQVTQMGQEVILRCVPISNHLYFYWYRQILGQKVEFLVSFYNNEISEKSEIFDDQFSVERPDGSNFTLKIRSTKLEDSAMYFCASGSGWTQYFGPGTRLTVL.

This clonotype was recorded many times. V gene TRBV18 combines with J gene TRBJ2-1, with TRBD2 matching over 7 bases. The CDR3 runs to 15 residues. From germline, CDR1 is KGHSH and CDR2 LQKENI. V lost 5 bases to trimming and J lost 5 bases; unmatched junction nucleotides: 9. CDR3 bases: TGTGCCAGCTCATTCAGCGGGATAGCCGACAATGAGCAGTTCTTC. Its protein product is CASSFSGIADNEQFF.

This clonotype was picked up a small number of times. This sequence joins TRBV19 and TRBJ1-5, with D possibly TRBD1 on 6 matching bases. CDR1 and CDR2 from the germline V gene are LNHDA and SQIVND (reference sequence). The CDR3 has 15 residues. V lost 2 bases and J lost 4, with 12 bases in between. In nucleotides, the CDR3 is TGTGCCAGTAGTATACAACAGGGTTGGAATCAGCCCCAGCATTTT. Translating it yields CASSIQQGWNQPQHF.

This clonotype was seen more than once but under ten times. V and J are TRBV19 and TRBJ1-2; weak D call: TRBD1 (5 bases). Germline-derived CDR1 and CDR2 are LNHDA and SQIVND (reference sequence). Trimming cost V 2 bases and J 2 bases, with 9 bases left between them. CDR3 length equals 14 residues. The CDR3 nucleotides are TGTGCCAGTAGTATAACGGGGGACAACTATGGCTACACCTTC. This translates into CASSITGDNYGYTF.

This clonotype was seen a handful of times. V usage is TRBV10-2 and J usage is TRBJ1-2; no clear D gene. Looked up from germline, CDR1 is WSHSY and CDR2 is SAAADI. Deletions cut 4 bases from V and 0 bases from J, with 12 bases between. The CDR3 runs 15 residues. The CDR3 DNA follows: TGCGCCAGCAGTGTCATGTTGTTTACTAACTATGGCTACACCTTC. This translates into CASSVMLFTNYGYTF.

This rearrangement joins TRBV24-1 to TRBJ2-3; 13 bases match TRBD2. Losses at the gene ends were 3 bases for V and 4 bases for J; bases not matched to a gene: 3. CDR1 is KGHDR and CDR2 is SFDVKD in the germline V gene. The CDR3 sequence is 16 residues long. The CDR3 sequence is CATSDAGLAGADTQYF. CDR3 DNA: TGTGCCACCAGTGATGCCGGACTAGCGGGAGCAGATACGCAGTATTTT.

This clonotype was recorded a few times. This chain connects TRBV5-1 to TRBJ1-5; D not certain. Germline V gives CDR1 SGHRS, CDR2 YFSETQ. V was pared by 4 bases and J by 7 bases, with 12 bases between. The CDR3 has 13 residues. The CDR3 is CASSLDLRQPQHF. In nucleotides, the CDR3 is TGCGCCAGCAGCCTAGACCTAAGGCAGCCCCAGCATTTT.